These 18 T cell receptor beta chains were sequenced from one sample in a study of T-cell memory formation after mild COVID-19. TCRdb called the 5' RACE reads again in MiXCR, with one record for every CDR3 protein. The data show about 310,000 distinct CDR3 sequences, approximately 20% seen once. The sequenced sample consisted of PBMCs or a T cell subset sorted from them (not recorded which). These receptors came from a man between 18 and 29 years old who had mild COVID-19 (a few samples of this study predate the infection). Cell type and time point are not known.

This clonotype was seen a few times. The genes are TRBV5-1 and TRBJ1-4; D perhaps matches TRBD1 (6 bases). Germline V gives CDR1 SGHRS, CDR2 YFSETQ. The CDR3 consists of 16 residues. V shed 0 bases and J shed 5 bases, with 14 bases lying between them. As DNA, the CDR3 is TGCGCCAGCAGCTTGGCCCTCGGACAGTCGAATGAAAAACTGTTTTTT. Translating gives CASSLALGQSNEKLFF.

V usage is TRBV3-1 and J usage is TRBJ2-1; D ambiguous. V shed 1 base and J shed 5 bases, with 9 bases lying between them. CDR1 is LGHDT and CDR2 is YNNKEL in the germline V gene (reference sequence). The length of the CDR3 is 14 residues. The CDR3 reads CASSQVSAHNEQFF. The CDR3 DNA is TGTGCCAGCAGCCAAGTCTCGGCTCACAATGAGCAGTTCTTC.

The sample holds a few counts of this clonotype. The J gene is TRBJ2-5, the V gene TRBV7-2; 8 bases line up with TRBD2. Trimming took 8 bases from V and 2 from J; bases not matched to a gene: 7. The germline gives CDR1 SGHTA, CDR2 FQGNSA. This CDR3 is 14 amino acids long. CDR3 sequence (DNA): TGTGCCAGCGGGGGGAGCGGGGGACAAGAGACCCAGTACTTC. This codes for CASGGSGGQETQYF.

The chain carries TRBV6-2 or TRBV6-3 and TRBJ2-7; D possibly corresponds to TRBD2 (6 bases). Germline CDR1 MNHEY, CDR2 SVGEGT. V lost 2 bases, J lost 7 bases, and 6 bases lay in between. The CDR3 is 11 amino acids. The CDR3 protein is CASSYGGEQYV. In nucleotides, the CDR3 is TGTGCCAGCAGTTACGGGGGGGAGCAGTACGTC.

The chain couples TRBV7-2 to TRBJ1-1; D ambiguous. The V gene's germline CDR1 is SGHTA and CDR2 FQGNSA. V lost 2 bases and J 1 base, leaving 8 bases between the germline ends. The CDR3 spans 14 residues. CDR3 nucleotide sequence: TGTGCCAGCAGCTTATTCGGCGGGAACACTGAAGCTTTCTTT. Translation gives CASSLFGGNTEAFF.

This clonotype has just a few counts. The chain has TRBV10-3 and TRBJ2-5; D may be TRBD1 (5 bases). There are 16 residues in the CDR3. V lost 0 bases to trimming and J lost 4 bases, with 15 bases between them. Germline V gene sequence: CDR1 ENHRY, CDR2 SYGVKD. DNA of the CDR3: TGTGCCATCAGTGAGTCAGGGGTCGACGGCGGAGAGACCCAGTACTTC. Translated, it gives CAISESGVDGGETQYF.

The sample holds many counts of this clonotype. The genes are TRBV24-1 and TRBJ2-3; no clear D gene. Germline CDR1 reads KGHDR; CDR2 reads SFDVKD. The V gene lost 1 base and the J gene lost 2 bases, with 9 bases spanning the gap. CDR3 size: 15 residues. The CDR3 DNA sequence: TGTGCCACCAGTGATTTTAGCTCCGACACAGATACGCAGTATTTT. Amino acids: CATSDFSSDTDTQYF.

This clonotype showed up just a few times. This chain joins TRBV12-3 or TRBV12-4 and TRBJ2-1; D is ambiguous. This CDR3 has 11 amino acids. V was clipped by 5 bases and J by 11 bases, with 10 bases between them. CDR3 residues: CASSPSDQQFF. In DNA form, the CDR3 reads TGTGCCAGCAGTCCCTCGGACCAGCAGTTCTTC.

The J gene is TRBJ1-5, the V gene TRBV15; D unclear. CDR1 LNHNV and CDR2 YYDKDF come from the germline V gene (reference sequence). V was pared by 3 bases and J by 0 bases, with 9 bases between. CDR3 length equals 15 residues. Written as DNA, the CDR3 is TGTGCCACCAGCAGCACGCGGTATAGCAATCAGCCCCAGCATTTT. It is translated as CATSSTRYSNQPQHF.

This clonotype occurred a few times. The V gene is TRBV7-9, the J gene TRBJ2-5, with TRBD1 matching 11 bases. Germline trimming cut 5 bases from V and 2 bases from J; bases unmatched to any gene: 7. The CDR3 is 16 amino acids. Germline V gives CDR1 SEHNR, CDR2 FQNEAQ (reference sequence). The CDR3 loop reads CASSLGQGATQETQYF. The CDR3 nucleotides read TGTGCCAGCAGCCTTGGACAGGGGGCTACTCAAGAGACCCAGTACTTC.

This clonotype was recorded at least ten times. The chain carries TRBV7-8 and TRBJ1-5; unclear D gene. Trimming took off 0 bases at V and 4 bases at J, with 7 bases between the two ends. Germline V gene data show CDR1 as SGHVS and CDR2 as FQNEAQ. This CDR3 has 14 residues. DNA for the CDR3: TGTGCCAGCAGCTTAGCCCGGGAGAATCAGCCCCAGCATTTT. It translates to CASSLARENQPQHF.

The V and J genes are TRBV29-1 and TRBJ2-4, with D unresolved. CDR1 SQVTM and CDR2 ANQGSEA come from the germline V gene. The length of the CDR3 is 13 residues. With 4 bases removed from V and 1 base from J, the gap between germline ends came to 8 bases. The CDR3 DNA sequence: TGCAGCGTTGTACCCGGGGCCAAAAACATTCAGTACTTC. It specifies CSVVPGAKNIQYF.

This clonotype was observed once. The V gene is TRBV5-1, the J gene TRBJ2-3, with D hard to call. Germline CDR1 SGHRS, CDR2 YFSETQ. The CDR3 has 15 residues. The V end lost 0 bases, the J end lost 2 bases, and 10 bases lay between the germline ends. The CDR3 region is CASSLVRLYTDTQYF. In DNA form, the CDR3 reads TGCGCCAGCAGCTTGGTCAGGCTCTACACAGATACGCAGTATTTT.

This clonotype has just a few counts. The chain carries TRBV12-3 or TRBV12-4 and TRBJ1-2; D ambiguous. V was shortened by 4 bases and J by 1 base, with 7 bases between the two germline ends. The CDR3 has 13 residues. The CDR3 loop is CASSSFINYGYTF. Written as DNA, the CDR3 is TGTGCCAGCAGTTCCTTTATTAACTATGGCTACACCTTC.

V and J are TRBV7-2 and TRBJ2-3; D gene uncertain. This CDR3 has 12 residues. V gave up 5 bases and J gave up 8 bases, with 11 bases separating them. Germline lookup yields CDR1 SGHTA and CDR2 FQGNSA. CDR3 sequence reads: CASSPEYLTQYF. The CDR3 DNA reads TGTGCCAGCAGCCCGGAGTATCTTACGCAGTATTTT.

The chain employs TRBV4-1 and TRBJ1-1; 8 nucleotides align to TRBD1. Trimming removed 3 bases from V and 1 base from J; junction bases left unmatched: 4. The CDR3 extends over 15 amino acids. Germline values: CDR1 MGHRA, CDR2 YSYEKL. CDR3 in amino acids: CASSQQGQANTEAFF. CDR3 in DNA: TGCGCCAGCAGCCAGCAGGGACAGGCGAACACTGAAGCTTTCTTT.

This clonotype showed up just a few times. The chain links TRBV5-1 to TRBJ2-3; D unclear. Trimming removed 0 bases at V and 1 base at J, with 12 bases between. The germline V gene encodes CDR1 SGHRS and CDR2 YFSETQ. The CDR3 sequence is 16 residues long. CDR3 DNA: TGCGCCAGCAGCTTGGGCCTGCGGATAGGCACAGATACGCAGTATTTT. This translates into CASSLGLRIGTDTQYF.

The J gene is TRBJ2-7, the V gene TRBV7-9, with D unclear. This CDR3 has 15 amino acids. Looked up from germline, CDR1 is SEHNR and CDR2 is FQNEAQ (reference sequence). Deletions cut 1 base from V and 1 base from J, with 11 bases between. CDR3 sequence (DNA): TGTGCCAGCAGCTTAGTTAGTTTCGGGTCCTACGAGCAGTACGTC. Translating gives CASSLVSFGSYEQYV.